The source of this T cell receptor (beta chain) is a study of CD8 T cells in Susac syndrome. This CDR3 has 17 residues. CDR1 is SGHAT and CDR2 is FQNNGV in the germline V gene. V lost 5 bases and J 0 bases, leaving 18 bases between the germline ends. Study observations and caveats: The study found that Susac CD8+ clonal expansion peaked in TEMRA cells and active patients.

Remarks on this clonotype: As yet, its antigen is unknown.

Reverse transcription of 0.5 to 1 ug RNA was performed with random hexamers. Amplification of TCR beta CDR3 was carried out by immunoSEQ multiplex PCR, which covered 54 Vbeta and 13 Jbeta segments. TCRdb reprocessed the immunoSEQ multiplex PCR reads with MiXCR, giving one entry per CDR3 protein. The data hold 95,000 to 150,000 distinct CDR3 sequences, with roughly 94% observed a single time. The sample comprised CD8+ T cells from PBMCs. The sequence was collected from a human donor with Susac syndrome. The rearrangement joins TRBV11-2 to TRBJ2-3, with D perhaps matching TRBD1 or TRBD2 (6 bases each). CDR3 nucleotide sequence: TGTGCCAGCAGCAAGGGGGGAACTTACCCGAGCACAGATACGCAGTATTTT. This encodes CASSKGGTYPSTDTQYF.